A selection of T cell receptor beta chains follows, all from one sample in a study of T cell clonotyping in hematopoietic cell transplantation. Data came from immunoSEQ multiplex PCR; TCRdb stores just in-frame clones and leaves some out. The table records about 43,000 clones, approximately 95% of them present only once. The sample consisted of peripheral blood mononuclear cells. These TCRs come from a man younger than 40 in good health. Some clones in this sample may be carry-over from other donors' samples. Both conserved end residues are part of each CDR3. The order of the fields is V gene, clone size, D gene, CDR3 length, J gene, CDR3 protein, CDR3 DNA. D genes are given only for firm matches. Size tells how often a clone was seen (once, few, many) or the class of an expanded clone, and some rows leave it out.

TRBV9,NA,NA,13,TRBJ1-5,CASSYNGNQPQHF,TGTGCCAGCAGCTATAACGGGAATCAGCCCCAGCATTTT
TRBV30,NA,TRBD2,16,TRBJ2-3,CAWSVPGLAYADTQYF,TGTGCCTGGAGTGTCCCGGGACTAGCGTACGCAGATACGCAGTATTTT
TRBV5-1,NA,NA,14,TRBJ2-2,CASSLDLVGGELFF,TGCGCCAGCAGCTTGGATCTAGTTGGCGGGGAGCTGTTTTTT
TRBV11-2,NA,NA,16,TRBJ2-3,CASSSEQGFSTDTQYF,TGTGCCAGCAGCTCCGAACAGGGATTTAGCACAGATACGCAGTATTTT
TRBV7-3,once,NA,16,TRBJ2-3,CASSSYGGGLTDTQYF,TGTGCCAGCAGCTCCTATGGGGGGGGGCTTACAGATACGCAGTATTTT
TRBV30,once,NA,12,TRBJ2-1,CAWTGVYNEQFF,TGTGCCTGGACAGGGGTGTACAATGAGCAGTTCTTC
TRBV9,NA,TRBD1,16,TRBJ1-1,CASSVGGQGRGTEAFF,TGTGCCAGCAGCGTAGGCGGACAGGGGAGAGGGACTGAAGCTTTCTTT
TRBV7-2,NA,NA,13,TRBJ2-7,CASRPQQSYEQYF,TGTGCCAGCAGGCCCCAGCAGTCCTACGAGCAGTACTTC
TRBV4-3,NA,NA,15,TRBJ1-2,CASSQDVRELYGYTF,TGCGCCAGCAGCCAAGATGTACGGGAACTCTATGGCTACACCTTC
TRBV5-1,NA,TRBD2,17,TRBJ2-3,CASSSGTSGPSTDTQYF,TGCGCCAGCAGCTCCGGGACTAGCGGTCCTAGCACAGATACGCAGTATTTT
TRBV12-5,NA,NA,14,TRBJ2-5,CASGLAVLEETQYF,TGTGCTAGTGGTTTGGCCGTCCTGGAAGAGACCCAGTACTTC
TRBV6-5,NA,NA,16,TRBJ1-1,CASSYSTAVINTEAFF,TGTGCCAGCAGTTACTCGACGGCAGTTATCAACACTGAAGCTTTCTTT
TRBV7-9,NA,TRBD2,13,TRBJ2-3,CALPSGGTDTQYF,TGTGCTCTACCCTCGGGGGGGACAGATACGCAGTATTTT
TRBV7-2,NA,NA,12,TRBJ2-3,CASSLQLDTQYF,TGTGCCAGCAGCTTACAGCTCGATACGCAGTATTTT
TRBV19,NA,TRBD1,15,TRBJ1-1,CASSIRRQGNTEAFF,TGTGCCAGTAGTATACGGCGACAGGGGAACACTGAAGCTTTCTTT
TRBV30,NA,NA,11,TRBJ1-4,CAQGLYEKLFF,TGTGCCCAGGGCCTATATGAAAAACTGTTTTTT
TRBV5-1,NA,NA,14,TRBJ2-2,CASSLGVNTGELFF,TGCGCCAGCAGCTTGGGGGTGAACACCGGGGAGCTGTTTTTT
TRBV7-3,NA,TRBD2,17,TRBJ2-3,CASSLSRAGDPTDTQYF,TGTGCCAGCAGCTTATCCCGAGCGGGAGACCCCACAGATACGCAGTATTTT
TRBV5-4,NA,NA,15,TRBJ1-1,CASSVATGMNTEAFF,TGTGCCAGCAGTGTGGCCACGGGTATGAACACTGAAGCTTTCTTT
TRBV28,NA,NA,15,TRBJ1-1,CASSPRRSGLTEAFF,TGTGCCAGCAGTCCCCGAAGGTCAGGACTCACTGAAGCTTTCTTT
TRBV7-6,NA,TRBD1,16,TRBJ1-4,CASGGQGATTNEKLFF,TGTGCCAGCGGGGGACAGGGGGCAACAACTAATGAAAAACTGTTTTTT
TRBV4-1,NA,NA,14,TRBJ2-1,CASSPGLPPNEQFF,TGCGCCAGCAGTCCGGGACTGCCTCCCAATGAGCAGTTCTTC
TRBV2,NA,NA,15,TRBJ1-1,CASSDLSGGYTEAFF,TGTGCCAGCAGTGATTTAAGTGGGGGTTACACTGAAGCTTTCTTT